This TCR beta chain came from a study of blood T cell repertoires in COVID-19. Germline CDR1 reads ENHRY; CDR2 reads SYGVKD. Trimming cost V 5 bases and J 8 bases; bases outside gene matches: 7. The CDR3 consists of 13 residues. Using immunoSEQ multiplex PCR, the repertoire was profiled, and TCRdb retains in-frame clones only, with some absent. The sample comprises 250,000 to 400,000 clones, 80% to 90% of which are singletons, and roughly 5% rests with the top ten. This clone was seen only once. Sequenced: PBMCs or T cells enriched from blood (not recorded which). The clonotype comes from a woman under 40 who had recovered from COVID-19. The J gene is TRBJ1-2, the V gene TRBV10-3; 8 bases match TRBD1. CDR3 DNA: TGTGCCATCAGTCAGGACAGGGTCGGAGGCTACACCTTC. Protein sequence: CAISQDRVGGYTF.